This T cell receptor (beta chain) comes out of a study of T cells in Graves' hyperthyroidism and ophthalmopathy. TCR beta CDR3 region amplification was performed from RNA transcripts. The HTBI set primed first-round TCR CDR3 RT-PCR. TCRdb redid the calling of the multiplex PCR reads with MiXCR, one entry per CDR3 protein. This table holds hundreds of thousands of distinct CDR3 sequences, more than 14% found once. About this clonotype itself: What it recognizes is unknown.

Study results and limitations: Progression to ophthalmopathy was predicted a median of about six months early.

The CDR3 totals 16 residues. In germline, CDR1 is KGHDR, CDR2 SFDVKD. The trim removed 4 bases at V and 0 bases at J, leaving 3 bases unmatched. Uncontrolled infections, other autoimmune diseases, pregnancy or lactation led to exclusion of patients. Diagnoses were made from clinical symptoms, serum measures (thyroxine and TRAb), thyroid ultrasound and orbital computed tomography. The origin of this receptor is a woman in her forties or fifties with Graves' ophthalmopathy. The chain carries TRBV24-1 and TRBJ2-1; 9 positions agree with TRBD1. The sequenced sample was blood. The CDR3 DNA is TGTGCCACCAGTGACCAGGACAGGGGCTCCTACAATGAGCAGTTCTTC. Residues: CATSDQDRGSYNEQFF.